This T cell receptor (beta chain) was identified in a study of molecular identifiers for immune sequencing clone quantification. In the study overall: The replicate experiment used RNA from approximately 20,000 or 100,000 naive CD8 cells. This RNA was split into five aliquots, and four of them were sequenced. Whole-study results and caveats: In cases of identical TCR molecules sharing a barcode, highly expanded clone sizes could be underestimated. Among effectors, clones above 20 RNA copies held over 97% of molecules; among naive cells, under 1%. Spiked Jurkat TCR RNA equivalent to one cell was reportedly detectable in around 980,000 naive cells.

The V gene's germline CDR1 is SGHRS and CDR2 YFSETQ. V was trimmed by 3 bases and J by 0 bases, leaving 13 bases between them. The length of the CDR3 is 15 residues. TCRdb re-called the PCR reads through MiXCR, storing one row per CDR3 protein. The sample carries 400,000 to 600,000 distinct CDR3 sequences, roughly 23% recorded once. This clonotype was recorded at least ten times. Its target is not known. The J gene is TRBJ2-7, the V gene TRBV5-1; D perhaps matches TRBD1 (6 bases). Sequencing used naive CD8+ T cells from blood, with Jurkat cell RNA spiked in. Subset indicated: FACS-sorted CD8+CD4-CCR7+CD45RA+ naive T cells. The source of this sequence is a human donor in good health. Some libraries in this study had Jurkat cell RNA spiked in. The CDR3 region is CASSSEGGRSYEQYF. In DNA form, the CDR3 reads TGCGCCAGCAGCTCGGAAGGGGGACGCTCCTACGAGCAGTACTTC.